This TCR beta chain originates from a study of blood T cell repertoires in COVID-19. Study as a whole: The study drew acute and convalescent COVID-19 samples from the United States, Italy and Spain.

Per the original methods: The assay estimated nucleated cells by amplifying reference gene primers. Generated by immunoSEQ multiplex PCR, the TCRdb table keeps only in-frame clones and is missing some. Clone size and V and J calls were adopted from that table, with D and trimming inferred from the DNA. The sample has 110,000 to 150,000 clones; over 75% are singletons. The germline V gene encodes CDR1 SEHNR and CDR2 FQNEAQ (reference sequence). The CDR3 extends over 16 amino acids. Germline trimming cut 5 bases from V and 6 bases from J; bases unmatched to any gene: 7. The sequencing sample was made of peripheral blood. The sequence was collected from a man in his sixties or seventies with acute or convalescent COVID-19. The chain employs TRBV7-9 and TRBJ2-2, with 12 bases identical to TRBD2. The CDR3: CASSIKTSGGSGELFF. DNA of the CDR3: TGTGCCAGCAGCATCAAGACTAGCGGGGGATCCGGGGAGCTGTTTTTT. Complete variable domain (other parts from reference TRBV7-9 and TRBJ2-2): DTGVSQNPRHKITKRGQNVTFRCDPISEHNRLYWYRQTLGQGPEFLTYFQNEAQLEKSRLLSDRFSAERPKGSFSTLEIQRTEQGDSAMYLCASSIKTSGGSGELFFGEGSRLTVL.